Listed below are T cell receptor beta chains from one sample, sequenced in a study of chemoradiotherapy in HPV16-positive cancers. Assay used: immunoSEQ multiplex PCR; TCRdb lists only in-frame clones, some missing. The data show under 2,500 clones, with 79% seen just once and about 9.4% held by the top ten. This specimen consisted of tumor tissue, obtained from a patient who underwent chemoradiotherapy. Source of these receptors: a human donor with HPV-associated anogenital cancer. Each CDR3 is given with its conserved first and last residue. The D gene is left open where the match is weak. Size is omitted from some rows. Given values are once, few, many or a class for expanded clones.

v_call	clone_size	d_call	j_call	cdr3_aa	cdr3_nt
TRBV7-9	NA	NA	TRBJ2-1	CASSPQGLVGGEQFF	TGTGCCAGCAGCCCCCAGGGACTTGTCGGGGGTGAGCAGTTCTTC
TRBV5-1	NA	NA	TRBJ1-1	CASSADPGHTNTEAFF	TGCGCCAGCAGCGCGGACCCGGGACACACGAACACTGAAGCTTTCTTT
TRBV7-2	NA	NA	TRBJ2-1	CASSSQKGTEQFF	TGTGCCAGCAGCTCACAAAAAGGGACTGAGCAGTTCTTC
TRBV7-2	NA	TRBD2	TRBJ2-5	CASRPGLGGNQETQYF	TGTGCCAGCAGACCAGGGCTGGGGGGGAACCAAGAGACCCAGTACTTC
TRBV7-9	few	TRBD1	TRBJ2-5	CASSPEGQGRGETQYF	TGTGCCAGCAGCCCAGAGGGACAGGGGAGGGGAGAGACCCAGTACTTC
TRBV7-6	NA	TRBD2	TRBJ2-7	CASSFLSGGVNEQYF	TGTGCCAGCAGCTTCTTAAGCGGGGGGGTAAATGAGCAGTACTTC
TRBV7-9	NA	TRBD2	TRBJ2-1	CASTHTSGYNEQFF	TGTGCCAGCACCCATACTAGCGGTTACAATGAGCAGTTCTTC
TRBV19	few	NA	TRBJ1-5	CASTMGRDNQPQHF	TGTGCCAGTACCATGGGCAGGGACAATCAGCCCCAGCATTTT
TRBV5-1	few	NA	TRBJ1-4	CASSAQVGPNEKLFF	TGCGCCAGCAGCGCACAAGTTGGACCTAATGAAAAACTGTTTTTT
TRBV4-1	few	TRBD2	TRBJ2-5	CASSHRGLAGGPGQETQYF	TGCGCCAGCAGCCACCGTGGACTAGCGGGGGGCCCCGGTCAAGAGACCCAGTACTTC
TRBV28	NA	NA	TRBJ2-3	CASSLRPGSTDTQYF	TGTGCCAGCAGTTTAAGACCCGGAAGCACAGATACGCAGTATTTT
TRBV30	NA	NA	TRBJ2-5	CAWRASSETQYF	TGTGCCTGGAGGGCTAGTTCCGAGACCCAGTACTTC
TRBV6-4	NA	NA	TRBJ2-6	CASSDGSGANVLTF	TGTGCCAGCAGTGACGGCTCTGGGGCCAACGTCCTGACTTTC
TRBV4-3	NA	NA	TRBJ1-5	CASKGDNQPQHF	TGCGCCAGCAAAGGTGACAATCAGCCCCAGCATTTT
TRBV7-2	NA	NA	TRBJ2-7	CASNPFLAGTSSEQYF	TGTGCCAGCAACCCATTCCTCGCGGGGACGAGCAGCGAGCAGTACTTC
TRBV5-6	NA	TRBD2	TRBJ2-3	CASSLRDYKGDTQYF	TGTGCCAGCAGCCTCCGGGACTATAAAGGGGATACGCAGTATTTT
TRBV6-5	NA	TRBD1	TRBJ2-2	CASATGDTGELFF	TGTGCCAGCGCAACAGGGGACACCGGGGAGCTGTTTTTT
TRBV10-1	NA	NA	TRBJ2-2	CASSESAESGELFF	TGCGCCAGCAGTGAGTCAGCGGAGAGCGGGGAGCTGTTTTTT
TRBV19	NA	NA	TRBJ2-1	CASSALSLNEQFF	TGTGCCAGTAGTGCCCTTAGCTTGAATGAGCAGTTCTTC
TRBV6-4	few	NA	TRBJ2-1	CASSVTPDSNNEQFF	TGTGCCAGCAGTGTGACTCCGGACAGTAACAATGAGCAGTTCTTC
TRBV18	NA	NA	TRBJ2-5	CASSPGQETQYF	TGTGCCAGCTCACCCGGCCAGGAGACCCAGTACTTC
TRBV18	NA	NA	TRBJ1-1	CASSPSADFEAFF	TGTGCCAGCTCACCATCGGCAGATTTTGAAGCTTTCTTT
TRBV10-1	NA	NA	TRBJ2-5	CASSDSQETQYF	TGCGCCAGCAGTGACAGCCAAGAGACCCAGTACTTC
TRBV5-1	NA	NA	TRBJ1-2	CASSLGLTGSPGYTF	TGCGCCAGCAGCTTGGGACTAACAGGGAGCCCAGGCTACACCTTC
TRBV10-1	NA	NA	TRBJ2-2	CASSENGKTGELFF	TGCGCCAGCAGTGAGAACGGGAAGACCGGGGAGCTGTTTTTT
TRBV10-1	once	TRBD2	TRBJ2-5	CASSEGLAGETQYF	TGCGCCAGCAGTGAGGGACTAGCGGGAGAGACCCAGTACTTC
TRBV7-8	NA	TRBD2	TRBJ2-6	CASSLVTSAYSGANVLTF	TGTGCCAGCAGCTTAGTCACTAGCGCTTACTCTGGGGCCAACGTCCTGACTTTC
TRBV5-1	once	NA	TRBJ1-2	CASSSDSLKGYTF	TGCGCCAGCAGCTCGGACAGTCTGAAAGGCTACACCTTC
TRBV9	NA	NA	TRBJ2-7	CASSPISGQGPPHEQYF	TGTGCCAGCAGCCCCATTAGTGGCCAGGGCCCCCCCCACGAGCAGTACTTC